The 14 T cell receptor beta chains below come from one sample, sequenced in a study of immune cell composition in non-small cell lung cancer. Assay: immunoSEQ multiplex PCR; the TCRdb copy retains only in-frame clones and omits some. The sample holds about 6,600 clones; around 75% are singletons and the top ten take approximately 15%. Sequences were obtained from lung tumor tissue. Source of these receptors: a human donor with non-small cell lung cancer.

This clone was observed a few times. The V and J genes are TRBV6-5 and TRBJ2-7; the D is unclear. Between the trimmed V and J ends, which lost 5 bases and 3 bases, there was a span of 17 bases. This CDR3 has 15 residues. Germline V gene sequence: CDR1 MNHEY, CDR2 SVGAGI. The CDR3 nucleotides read TGTGCCAGCAGTCGGCTGTTAGGTGGAGACTACGAGCAGTACTTC. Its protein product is CASSRLLGGDYEQYF.

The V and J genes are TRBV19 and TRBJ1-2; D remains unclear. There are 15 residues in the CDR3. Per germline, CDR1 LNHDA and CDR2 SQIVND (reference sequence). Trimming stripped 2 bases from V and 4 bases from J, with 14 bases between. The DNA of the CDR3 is TGTGCCAGTAGTATAAACGAGGGTTTGGTCTATGGCTACACCTTC. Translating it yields CASSINEGLVYGYTF.

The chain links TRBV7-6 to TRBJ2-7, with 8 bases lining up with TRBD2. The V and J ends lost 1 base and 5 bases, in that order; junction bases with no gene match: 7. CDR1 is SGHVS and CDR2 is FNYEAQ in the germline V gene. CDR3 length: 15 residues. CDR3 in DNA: TGTGCCAGCAGCTTAGGAAGCGGGAGTTCCCACGAGCAGTACTTC. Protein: CASSLGSGSSHEQYF.

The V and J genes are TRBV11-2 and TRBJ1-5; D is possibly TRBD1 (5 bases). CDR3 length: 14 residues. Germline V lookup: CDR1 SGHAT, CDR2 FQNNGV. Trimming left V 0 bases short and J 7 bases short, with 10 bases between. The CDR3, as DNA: TGTGCCAGCAGCTTAGATGGCGGGGACCAGCCCCAGCATTTT. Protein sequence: CASSLDGGDQPQHF.

CDR3 DNA sequence: TGTGCCAGCAACCTACAAGGACAGGGAGGGGACACTGAAGCTTTCTTT. It yields the protein CASNLQGQGGDTEAFF. This chain uses TRBV2 with TRBJ1-1, with 8 bases aligning to TRBD1. The V segment lost 7 bases and the J segment 3 bases; nucleotides outside the gene matches: 13. From germline, CDR1 is SNHLY and CDR2 FYNNEI. This CDR3 has 16 amino acids.

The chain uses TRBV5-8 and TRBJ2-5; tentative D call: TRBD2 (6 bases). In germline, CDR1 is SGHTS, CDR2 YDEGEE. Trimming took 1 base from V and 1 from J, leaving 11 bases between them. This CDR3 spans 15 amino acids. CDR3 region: CASSLLLAVQETQYF. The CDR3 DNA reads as TGTGCCAGCAGCTTGTTATTAGCGGTCCAAGAGACCCAGTACTTC.

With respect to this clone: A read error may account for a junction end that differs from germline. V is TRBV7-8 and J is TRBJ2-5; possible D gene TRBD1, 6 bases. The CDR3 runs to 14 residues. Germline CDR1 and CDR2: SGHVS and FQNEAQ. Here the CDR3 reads CASSLARGHGTQYF. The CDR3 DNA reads TGTGCCAGCAGCCTAGCTAGGGGACATGGGACCCAGTACTTC.

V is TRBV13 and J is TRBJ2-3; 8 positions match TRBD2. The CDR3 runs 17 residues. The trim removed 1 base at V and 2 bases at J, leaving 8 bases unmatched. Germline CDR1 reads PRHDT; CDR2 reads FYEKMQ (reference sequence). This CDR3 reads CASSLEVRGGNTDTQYF. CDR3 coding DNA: TGTGCCAGCAGCTTAGAAGTACGGGGGGGCAACACAGATACGCAGTATTTT.

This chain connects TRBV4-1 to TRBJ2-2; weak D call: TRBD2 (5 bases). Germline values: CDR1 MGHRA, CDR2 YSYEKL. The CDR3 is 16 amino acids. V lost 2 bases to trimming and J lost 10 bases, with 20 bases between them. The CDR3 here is CASSQYEGGYRAELFF. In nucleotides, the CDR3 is TGCGCCAGCAGCCAATATGAGGGCGGCTATCGAGCGGAGCTGTTTTTT.

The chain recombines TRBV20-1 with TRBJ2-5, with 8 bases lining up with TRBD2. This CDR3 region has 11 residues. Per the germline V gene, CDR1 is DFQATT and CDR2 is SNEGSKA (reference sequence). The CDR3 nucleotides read TGCTCCGGGACTAGACAAGAGACCCAGTACTTC. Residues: CSGTRQETQYF.

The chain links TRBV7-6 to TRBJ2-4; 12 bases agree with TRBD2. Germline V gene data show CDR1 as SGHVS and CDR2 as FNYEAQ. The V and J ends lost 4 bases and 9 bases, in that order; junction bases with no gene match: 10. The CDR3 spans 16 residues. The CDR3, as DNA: TGTGCCAGCAGCTCGCACCTAGCGGGGGGGCAGGTCATTCAGTACTTC. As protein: CASSSHLAGGQVIQYF.

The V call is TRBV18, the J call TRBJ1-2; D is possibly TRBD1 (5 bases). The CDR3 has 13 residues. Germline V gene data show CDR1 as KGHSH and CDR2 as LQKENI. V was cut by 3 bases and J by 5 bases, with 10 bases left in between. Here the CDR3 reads CASSPGQGYGYTF. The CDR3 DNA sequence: TGTGCCAGCTCACCGGGGCAGGGATATGGCTACACCTTC.

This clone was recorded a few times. The CDR3 loop reads CATTPSRVENSPLHF. CDR3 sequence (DNA): TGTGCCACTACCCCGAGCAGGGTGGAGAATTCACCCCTCCACTTT. The V call is TRBV19, the J call TRBJ1-6; perhaps TRBD1 as D (5 bases). Germline CDR1 and CDR2: LNHDA and SQIVND (reference sequence). Between the trimmed V and J ends, which lost 10 bases and 7 bases, there was a span of 20 bases. The CDR3 loop spans 15 amino acids.

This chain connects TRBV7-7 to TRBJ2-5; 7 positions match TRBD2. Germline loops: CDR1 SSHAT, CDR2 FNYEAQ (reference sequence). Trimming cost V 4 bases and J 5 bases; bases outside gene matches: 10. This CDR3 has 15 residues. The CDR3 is CASSSGRSQGETQYF. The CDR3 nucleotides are TGTGCCAGCAGCTCCGGGAGGTCCCAGGGTGAGACCCAGTACTTC.